Listed here are 24 T cell receptor beta chains from one sample, sequenced in a study of T cell clonality in common variable immunodeficiency. General study results and limits: In common variable immunodeficiency, TCR beta chains reportedly carried fewer deletions and N-nucleotide insertions.

Profiled with immunoSEQ multiplex PCR; TCRdb holds only in-frame clones, not every one. The data show just over 20,000 clones, none appearing only once, with 2% to 2.5% held by the ten largest. For these TCRs, the target antigens are not known. The sequenced sample consisted of peripheral blood mononuclear cells. Source of these receptors: a human donor with common variable immunodeficiency.

This clone was observed many times. The read ends 3 residues shy of where the CDR3 ends; the end is completed using the germline J gene. The chain combines TRBV7-2 with TRBJ2-7; perhaps TRBD1 as D (6 bases). Germline loops: CDR1 SGHTA, CDR2 FQGNSA. Trimming removed 5 bases at V and 6 bases at J, with 14 bases between. The CDR3 is 13 residues long. CDR3 bases read: TGTGCCAGCAGCCCACACAGGGCCGGCGAG. Translated: CASSPHRAGE. The entire CDR3 is CASSPHRAGEQYF.

This clone was found many times. The read finishes 3 residues shy of the CDR3 end, and the germline J gene is used to complete it. The J gene is TRBJ2-5, the V gene TRBV7-9; D unclear. This CDR3 is 10 amino acids long. Trimming took 5 bases from V and 5 from J, leaving 3 bases between them. CDR1 and CDR2 (germline): SEHNR, FQNEAQ (reference sequence). This CDR3 reads CASSLETQYF. The sequenced part of the CDR3 DNA is TGTGCCAGCAGCCTCGAGACC. Full variable domain (remainder filled in from reference TRBV7-9 and TRBJ2-5): DTGVSQNPRHKITKRGQNVTFRCDPISEHNRLYWYRQTLGQGPEFLTYFQNEAQLEKSRLLSDRFSAERPKGSFSTLEIQRTEQGDSAMYLCASSLETQYFGPGTRLLVL.

This clone was counted many times. The CDR3 end is not reached by the read, which stops 3 residues before it; the germline J gene fills it in. This sequence joins TRBV7-2 and TRBJ2-1, with 10 nucleotides matching TRBD1. The V and J ends lost 4 bases and 7 bases, in that order; junction bases with no gene match: 7. Per the germline V gene, CDR1 is SGHTA and CDR2 is FQGNSA. The CDR3 consists of 15 residues. CDR3 in amino acids: CASSWDRGRRNEQFF. The CDR3 bases that were read are TGTGCCAGCAGCTGGGACAGGGGTCGGAGGAATGAG.

This clone occurred many times. The read falls 3 residues short of the CDR3 end, and the missing part is taken from the germline J gene. The chain combines TRBV14 with TRBJ1-6; TRBD1 matches at 10 bases. The CDR3 is 14 amino acids. After removal of 3 bases from V and 9 bases from J, the junction contained 2 bases not matched to a gene. Germline V gene data show CDR1 as SGHDN and CDR2 as FVKESK. CDR3 sequence: CASSQGTGVSPLHF. CDR3 bases read: TGTGCCAGCAGCCAGGGGACAGGGGTTTCACCC.

This clone has ten or more counts. Read sequence stops 3 residues before the CDR3 end, and the germline J gene provides the missing end. This sequence joins TRBV18 and TRBJ1-4, with D possibly being TRBD1 (5 bases). Trimming removed 6 bases from V and 3 bases from J, with 14 bases in between. The germline V gene has CDR1 KGHSH and CDR2 LQKENI. The CDR3 is made up of 15 amino acids. The CDR3 here is CASSLQGKANEKLFF. The DNA read from the CDR3 is TGTGCCAGCTCTCTGCAGGGAAAAGCTAATGAAAAA.

This clone came up many times. The observed sequence ends 3 residues before the CDR3 terminus, with the missing tail filled in from the germline J gene. V and J are TRBV7-9 and TRBJ1-1, with unresolved D. CDR3 length: 15 amino acids. The germline gives CDR1 SEHNR, CDR2 FQNEAQ (reference sequence). Between the trimmed V and J ends, which lost 2 bases and 1 base, there was a span of 11 bases. The sequenced CDR3 bases are TGTGCCAGCAGCTTAAGGAGACGGGGGAACACTGAA. Amino acids: CASSLRRRGNTE. In full, the CDR3 is CASSLRRRGNTEAFF.

This clone has a count of ten or more. Sequencing ends 3 residues short of the CDR3 end; the germline J gene provides the rest. The J gene is TRBJ2-3, the V gene TRBV5-6, with a tentative D call TRBD2 (6 bases). The CDR3 is made up of 13 amino acids. The germline V and J ends were trimmed by 4 bases and 6 bases, with 12 bases remaining between them. The germline CDR1 and CDR2 sequences are SGHDT and YYEEEE. CDR3 bases read: TGTGCCAGCAGCCTGGGACTTTTCGATACG. It yields the protein CASSLGLFDT. The whole CDR3 reads CASSLGLFDTQYF.

This clone showed up many times. Read data end 3 residues before the CDR3 end; the end is taken from the germline J gene. The genes are TRBV6-1 and TRBJ2-3, with TRBD2 identical over 14 bases. This CDR3 is built from 17 residues. J was trimmed by 4 bases and V by 0 bases; bases with no gene match: 3. Germline loops: CDR1 MNHNS, CDR2 SASEGT. CDR3 residues: CASSEAPTSGGADTQYF. The sequenced part of the CDR3 DNA is TGTGCCAGCAGTGAAGCCCCGACTAGCGGGGGGGCAGATACG.

This clone has ten or more counts. The read ends 3 residues shy of where the CDR3 ends; the end is completed using the germline J gene. The chain employs TRBV7-2 and TRBJ2-1; maybe TRBD1 (7 bases). The CDR3 is 14 amino acids. CDR1 and CDR2 from the germline V gene are SGHTA and FQGNSA. The V end was cut by 1 base, the J end by 9 bases, with 13 bases between. The CDR3 bases that were read are TGTGCCAGCAGCTTAGGTACGCAGGGGGGTGAG. Translation gives CASSLGTQGGE. The entire CDR3 sequence reads CASSLGTQGGEQFF.

This clone has ten or more counts. The read halts 3 residues ahead of the CDR3 end, with the missing end drawn from the germline J gene. J is TRBJ2-7 and V is TRBV5-5, with D perhaps TRBD2 (5 bases). CDR1 and CDR2 from the germline V gene are SGHKS and YYEKEE (reference sequence). Trimming took off 0 bases at V and 2 bases at J, with 12 bases between the two ends. This CDR3 has 15 residues. The CDR3 bases that were read are TGTGCCAGCAGCTTGGAGGTAGGGCGGGCCTACGAG. Translating it yields CASSLEVGRAYE. The entire CDR3 protein is CASSLEVGRAYEQYF.

This clone was recorded many times. The CDR3 is cut off 3 residues early in the read; its end comes from the germline J gene. The gene calls are TRBV2 and TRBJ2-5, with TRBD2 matching 7 bases. This CDR3 has 17 residues. J was trimmed by 5 bases and V by 6 bases; bases with no gene match: 18. From germline, CDR1 is SNHLY and CDR2 FYNNEI. CDR3 DNA (partial): TGTGCCAGCAGATTAAAGCGGGACTACGCCCTGGGGGAGACC. Translation: CASRLKRDYALGET. The entire CDR3 is CASRLKRDYALGETQYF.

This clone was counted ten times or more. The read ends 3 residues shy of where the CDR3 ends; the end is completed using the germline J gene. The chain links TRBV20-1 to TRBJ1-4; 8 positions match TRBD1. The CDR3 runs 15 residues. V lost 0 bases, J lost 3 bases, and 3 bases stayed unmatched. The germline CDR1 and CDR2 sequences are DFQATT and SNEGSKA (reference sequence). Partial CDR3 DNA: TGCAGTGCTAGAGAGCAGGGGGCCTCTAATGAAAAA. Translation: CSAREQGASNEK. In full, the CDR3 is CSAREQGASNEKLFF.

This clone was seen many times. The read comes to an end 3 residues before the CDR3 does, leaving the germline J gene to fill in the end. V gene TRBV9 combines with J gene TRBJ1-6; TRBD1 aligns across 9 bases. CDR3 length equals 15 residues. Germline loops: CDR1 SGDLS, CDR2 YYNGEE. After removal of 2 bases from V and 10 bases from J, the junction contained 7 bases not matched to a gene. CDR3 amino acids: CASSVRGQGESPLHF. Incomplete CDR3 DNA: TGTGCCAGCAGCGTGAGGGGACAGGGCGAATCACCC.

At least ten counts were recorded for this clone. From the germline J gene comes the end of the CDR3, since the read stops 3 residues before it. The V and J genes are TRBV7-3 and TRBJ2-3, with D possibly being TRBD2 (5 bases). Between the trimmed V and J ends, which lost 5 bases and 4 bases, there was a span of 13 bases. CDR3 length: 14 amino acids. CDR1 is SGHTA, CDR2 FQGTGA, per germline. The CDR3 loop reads CASSQLPGADTQYF. CDR3 bases read: TGTGCCAGCAGCCAACTCCCCGGGGCAGATACG.

This clone was found many times. The read is 3 residues too short to cover the CDR3 end, so that end is filled in from the germline J gene. The chain is built from TRBV19 and TRBJ1-3; tentatively, D is TRBD1 (6 bases). CDR1 LNHDA and CDR2 SQIVND come from the germline V gene (reference sequence). This CDR3 is built from 15 residues. Deletions cut 7 bases from V and 4 bases from J, with 17 bases between. The CDR3 bases that were read are TGTGCCAGTAATAGACAGGCCCACAACGGAAACACC. As protein: CASNRQAHNGNT. The whole CDR3 is CASNRQAHNGNTIYF.

This clone occurred many times. The observed sequence ends 3 residues before the CDR3 terminus, with the missing tail filled in from the germline J gene. The genes are TRBV19 and TRBJ2-7, with 10 bases identical to TRBD2. CDR1 is LNHDA and CDR2 is SQIVND in the germline V gene (reference sequence). This CDR3 has 15 amino acids. J gave up 2 bases and V 5 bases, and 6 bases lay outside the gene matches. The covered CDR3 bases are TGTGCCAGTAGTTCGCTAGCGGGGGCCGCCTACGAG. Its translation is CASSSLAGAAYE. The whole CDR3 region reads CASSSLAGAAYEQYF. The variable domain in full, completed from reference TRBV19 and TRBJ2-7, reads DGGITQSPKYLFRKEGQNVTLSCEQNLNHDAMYWYRQDPGQGLRLIYYSQIVNDFQKGDIAEGYSVSREKKESFPLTVTSAQKNPTAFYLCASSSLAGAAYEQYFGPGTRLTVT.

This clone was seen ten or more times. The CDR3 end lies 3 residues beyond the end of the read and is filled in from the germline J gene. The rearrangement links TRBV7-2 to TRBJ1-2, with D uncertain. Trimming cost V 5 bases and J 7 bases, with 11 bases left between them. From germline, CDR1 is SGHTA and CDR2 FQGNSA. CDR3 size: 12 residues. This chain's CDR3 is CASSPGVPGYTF. The CDR3 bases that were read are TGTGCCAGCAGCCCAGGAGTTCCTGGC. Looking up the rest from reference TRBV7-2 and TRBJ1-2 gives the full variable domain: GAGVSQSPSNKVTEKGKDVELRCDPISGHTALYWYRQSLGQGLEFLIYFQGNSAPDKSGLPSDRFSAERTGGSVSTLTIQRTQQEDSAVYLCASSPGVPGYTFGSGTRLTVV.

This clone was observed many times. With the read ending 3 residues before the CDR3 end, the germline J gene is used to fill in that end. The chain combines TRBV5-4 with TRBJ2-3, with 8 positions matching TRBD2. Germline V gene data show CDR1 as SGHNT and CDR2 as YYREEE (reference sequence). This CDR3 region has 16 residues. V shed 3 bases and J 8 bases; nucleotides not matched to a gene: 14. CDR3 region: CASSSGGFREGSTQYF. CDR3 DNA, as far as it was read: TGTGCCAGCAGCTCGGGGGGGTTCCGGGAGGGGTCTACG.

In this sample, this clone turned up many times. The read ends 3 residues early relative to the CDR3; the germline J gene fills the gap. J is TRBJ2-3 and V is TRBV4-1; maybe TRBD2 (6 bases). Germline V gene sequence: CDR1 MGHRA, CDR2 YSYEKL. CDR3 length: 15 residues. The V and J ends lost 1 base and 2 bases respectively, with 10 bases between them. CDR3 in amino acids: CASSQGRGNTDTQYF. The CDR3 bases that were read are TGCGCCAGCAGCCAAGGGAGGGGAAACACAGATACG.

This clone was seen ten or more times. The read finishes 3 residues shy of the CDR3 end, and the germline J gene is used to complete it. The J gene is TRBJ2-7, the V gene TRBV7-2, with a weak D call TRBD2 (5 bases). This CDR3 spans 14 amino acids. V lost 0 bases and J lost 6, with 12 bases in between. Per the germline V gene, CDR1 is SGHTA and CDR2 is FQGNSA. CDR3 amino acids: CASSLALERVEQYF. Incomplete CDR3 DNA: TGTGCCAGCAGCTTAGCGCTGGAGAGGGTCGAG.

This clone was counted at least ten times. The DNA ends 3 residues before the CDR3 does, and the rest of the CDR3 is filled in from the germline J gene. The genes are TRBV20-1 and TRBJ1-1; 8 nucleotides match TRBD1. Germline V CDR1 and CDR2: DFQATT, SNEGSKA (reference sequence). V was clipped by 3 bases and J by 1 base; unmatched bases: 4. This CDR3 is built from 14 residues. CDR3 amino acids: CSASRQGTNTEAFF. Partial CDR3 DNA: TGCAGTGCTAGCCGACAGGGGACGAACACTGAA.

There are many counts of this clone. The read is 3 residues too short to cover the CDR3 end, so that end is filled in from the germline J gene. The chain recombines TRBV7-9 with TRBJ2-7; 8 nucleotides agree with TRBD1. J gave up 3 bases and V 3 bases, and 4 bases lay outside the gene matches. This CDR3 spans 14 amino acids. Germline values: CDR1 SEHNR, CDR2 FQNEAQ (reference sequence). The CDR3 here is CASSFWDRIYEQYF. CDR3 DNA, as far as it was read: TGTGCCAGCAGCTTCTGGGACAGGATCTACGAG.

This clone has at least ten counts. The read falls 3 residues short of the CDR3 end, and the missing part is taken from the germline J gene. J is TRBJ2-7 and V is TRBV5-1; 10 bases are shared with TRBD1. The CDR3 runs 14 residues. J lost 6 bases, V lost 6 bases, and 9 bases had no gene match. Germline CDR1 reads SGHRS; CDR2 reads YFSETQ. CDR3 region: CASNTGTGDFEQYF. Incomplete CDR3 DNA: TGCGCCAGCAACACCGGGACAGGGGACTTCGAG.

This clone was picked up a small number of times. The read ends 3 residues shy of where the CDR3 ends; the end is completed using the germline J gene. The chain uses TRBV27 and TRBJ2-5; 10 nucleotides agree with TRBD1. This CDR3 spans 14 amino acids. Trimming at V came to 4 bases and at J to 5 bases, leaving 4 bases not matched to a gene. Germline CDR1 and CDR2: MNHEY and SMNVEV (reference sequence). CDR3 DNA, as far as it was read: TGTGCCAGCAGTTCCCGGGACAGGGGTGAGACC. Its translation: CASSSRDRGET. The full CDR3 sequence reads CASSSRDRGETQYF.